Sequencing of this T cell receptor (beta chain) was carried out in a study of human T cells and chemical hapten exposure. Study in general: Patches with 0.01% DPC went on the upper back, and the tests were read at 6 days.

The germline CDR1 and CDR2 sequences are SGHRS and YFSETQ. The CDR3 has 15 residues. V lost 0 bases, J lost 6 bases, and 13 bases lay in between. This clonotype has ten or more counts. This sample's time point: patch test 3, about 24 weeks after DPC sensitization. Documented treatment: therapeutic diphenylcyclopropenone sensitization with weekly scalp DPC. A single record per CDR3 protein comes from TCRdb applying MiXCR to the RACE reads. The table includes 70,000 or so distinct CDR3 sequences, approximately 12% detected once. The material sequenced was whole blood, taken in connection with sensitization to the hapten diphenylcyclopropenone (DPC). V is TRBV5-1 and J is TRBJ2-1; D possibly corresponds to TRBD2 (5 bases). This sequence originates from a woman in her fifties or sixties with alopecia areata. Some clones in this sample may be carry-over from other donors' samples. This chain's CDR3 is CASSLVEVRTNEQFF. CDR3 bases: TGCGCCAGCAGCTTGGTGGAGGTTCGCACCAATGAGCAGTTCTTC.